This T cell receptor beta chain was documented in a study of cytomegalovirus exposure and HLA in healthy donors. Study conclusions and caveats: The classifier was said to identify cytomegalovirus status with high specificity and sensitivity.

The repertoire was sequenced with immunoSEQ multiplex PCR; TCRdb's copy has only in-frame clones and lacks some. The repertoire has 200,000 to 300,000 clones, roughly 90% of them found once; the top ten carry approximately 12%. To note about this clone: Antigen specificity is unknown.

The CDR3 is 15 amino acids. CDR1 SGHVS and CDR2 FNYEAQ come from the germline V gene. Trimming left V 5 bases short and J 3 bases short, with 17 bases between. The donors were part of the validation cohort, which consisted of approximately 110 subjects and was separate from the first cohort of 666 subjects. The rearrangement uses TRBV7-6 and TRBJ2-7; a possible D gene is TRBD1 (5 bases). This clonotype was sampled from a man between 18 and 29 years old in good health and CMV-seropositive. The sequencing input was PBMCs. DNA for the CDR3: TGTGCCAGCAGCCCTCCAACAGGCGCCCTCTACGAGCAGTACTTC. Amino acids: CASSPPTGALYEQYF.